The 21 T cell receptor beta chains below all came from one sample that was sequenced in a study of T cell repertoires in cytomegalovirus infection. MiXCR, applied by TCRdb to the reads, yields one record per CDR3 protein. The repertoire includes nearly 550,000 distinct CDR3 sequences, about 15% of them detected once, and about 24% sits in the top ten. Sequenced input: CD8+ T cells from PBMCs. These receptors were taken from a human donor in good health (CMV status not recorded). Some clones in this sample may be carry-over from other donors' samples.

This chain's CDR3 is CASTGLAGPSTYEQYF. The CDR3 nucleotides read TGTGCCAGCACTGGACTAGCGGGACCCTCAACCTACGAGCAGTACTTC. The rearrangement uses TRBV28 and TRBJ2-7; 12 nucleotides match TRBD2. The trim removed 7 bases at V and 2 bases at J, leaving 9 bases unmatched. Germline CDR1 MDHEN, CDR2 SYDVKM. CDR3 length: 16 residues. The variable domain in full, with the rest retrieved from reference TRBV28 and TRBJ2-7, is DVKVTQSSRYLVKRTGEKVFLECVQDMDHENMFWYRQDPGLGLRLIYFSYDVKMKEKGDIPEGYSVSREKKERFSLILESASTNQTSMYLCASTGLAGPSTYEQYFGPGTRLTVT.

This clonotype was counted at least ten times. This rearrangement joins TRBV7-6 to TRBJ2-1; D is possibly TRBD1 (6 bases). The CDR3 runs 14 residues. Germline V lookup: CDR1 SGHVS, CDR2 FNYEAQ. V lost 2 bases and J lost 5, with 10 bases in between. The CDR3 DNA reads as TGTGCCAGCAGCTTATTTGGGACAAACAATGAGCAGTTCTTC. Translating gives CASSLFGTNNEQFF.

The V gene is TRBV3-1, the J gene TRBJ2-4, with 9 bases matching TRBD2. The CDR3 consists of 14 residues. Germline-derived CDR1 and CDR2 are LGHDT and YNNKEL (reference sequence). V gave up 1 base and J gave up 6 bases; unmatched junction bases: 1. The CDR3 is CASSQVAGANIQYF. In DNA, the CDR3 is TGTGCCAGCAGCCAAGTAGCGGGAGCAAACATTCAGTACTTC.

This clonotype has a count of ten or more. The V gene is TRBV7-9, the J gene TRBJ2-5, with D maybe TRBD1 (5 bases). The CDR3 has 13 residues. Germline-derived CDR1 and CDR2 are SEHNR and FQNEAQ (reference sequence). Trimming removed 7 bases from V and 2 bases from J, with 11 bases in between. CDR3 sequence (DNA): TGTGCCAGCACCTGGGGCGCACAAGAGACCCAGTACTTC. This encodes CASTWGAQETQYF.

This clonotype was seen repeatedly, ten times or more. The V and J genes are TRBV10-3 and TRBJ1-1, with TRBD1 as a possible D gene (5 bases). Germline assignment: CDR1 ENHRY and CDR2 SYGVKD. The CDR3 spans 13 residues. The V end was cut by 2 bases, the J end by 8 bases, with 12 bases between. DNA for the CDR3: TGTGCCATCAGTGAGGGCAGGGAAAAAGAAGCTTTCTTT. Protein: CAISEGREKEAFF.

This clonotype appeared a few times. J is TRBJ1-4 and V is TRBV3-1; possibly TRBD1 for D (6 bases). V lost 0 bases and J 8 bases, leaving 19 bases between the germline ends. The CDR3 extends over 17 amino acids. CDR1 and CDR2 from the germline V gene are LGHDT and YNNKEL (reference sequence). The CDR3 sequence is CASSQESGKTGQEKLFF. CDR3 DNA: TGTGCCAGCAGCCAAGAGTCGGGAAAAACAGGACAGGAAAAACTGTTTTTT.

The rearrangement uses TRBV6-1 and TRBJ1-2, with 8 positions matching TRBD1. Per the germline V gene, CDR1 is MNHNS and CDR2 is SASEGT. This CDR3 is built from 15 residues. V lost 3 bases, J lost 2 bases, and 5 bases stayed unmatched. The CDR3 bases are TGTGCCAGCAGTGACAGGACAGGGTGGAACTATGGCTACACCTTC. This encodes CASSDRTGWNYGYTF.

In this sample, this clonotype turned up many times. The rearrangement joins TRBV7-3 to TRBJ2-6, with a possible D match to TRBD2 (6 bases). Germline CDR1 is SGHTA and CDR2 is FQGTGA. Trimming shortened V by 3 bases and J by 0 bases, and 9 bases separated the two germline ends. The CDR3 sequence is 16 residues long. CDR3 sequence reads: CASSLGTSSGANVLTF. CDR3 nucleotides: TGTGCCAGCAGCTTGGGGACTTCCTCTGGGGCCAACGTCCTGACTTTC.

This clonotype came up many times. The rearrangement joins TRBV11-2 to TRBJ2-7, with D perhaps given as TRBD1 or TRBD2 (7 bases each). V was shortened by 4 bases and J by 4 bases, with 17 bases between the two germline ends. The germline V gene has CDR1 SGHAT and CDR2 FQNNGV. The CDR3 contains 15 residues. CDR3 in DNA: TGTGCCAGCAGCTCGAGTCAGGGGGGAGGGTACGAGCAGTACTTC. Translation: CASSSSQGGGYEQYF.

The chain has TRBV28 and TRBJ2-6; no clear D gene. The ends were cut back, 8 bases at V and 4 bases at J, with 15 bases in the middle. This CDR3 is built from 15 residues. CDR1 is MDHEN and CDR2 is SYDVKM in the germline V gene. For the CDR3, the DNA is TGTGCCAGCGGGGTAGTAGGGTCCGGGGCCAACGTCCTGACTTTC. As protein: CASGVVGSGANVLTF.

This clonotype was observed many times. This chain uses TRBV7-7 with TRBJ1-1; D is undetermined. The CDR3 has 14 residues. CDR1 SSHAT and CDR2 FNYEAQ come from the germline V gene (reference sequence). V lost 5 bases and J 4 bases, leaving 14 bases between the germline ends. The CDR3 here is CASSPFLLGTEAFF. The CDR3 region has the DNA TGTGCCAGCAGCCCCTTCTTACTTGGCACTGAAGCTTTCTTT.

In this sample, this clonotype turned up many times. The J gene is TRBJ2-3, the V gene TRBV12-3 or TRBV12-4; tentatively, D is TRBD1 (6 bases). This CDR3 has 15 amino acids. V lost 6 bases to trimming and J lost 2 bases, with 15 bases between them. The CDR3 DNA follows: TGTGCCAGCAGCGAGGGACACTCGTCCACAGATACGCAGTATTTT. Its translation: CASSEGHSSTDTQYF.

In regard to this clonotype: One junction end does not reproduce the germline sequence, and a read error may be involved. This chain joins TRBV7-2 and TRBJ2-7, with D tentatively TRBD1 or TRBD2 (5 bases each). CDR1 and CDR2 (germline): SGHTA, FQGNSA. This CDR3 has 16 residues. The CDR3 region has the DNA TGTGCAAGCAGCTTAAGGGTCGTGGGGGACCCCTCGGAGCAGTACTTC. It codes for CASSLRVVGDPSEQYF.

This chain links TRBV6-1 with TRBJ2-5; D ambiguous. Germline CDR1 and CDR2: MNHNS and SASEGT. The germline V and J ends were trimmed by 10 bases and 6 bases, with 15 bases remaining between them. This CDR3 spans 12 amino acids. CDR3 protein: CATLLTRKTQYF. The CDR3 DNA reads TGTGCCACCCTACTTACTCGTAAGACCCAGTACTTC.

This clonotype was detected a few times. This chain links TRBV20-1 with TRBJ2-5; the D is unclear. The germline V gene has CDR1 DFQATT and CDR2 SNEGSKA (reference sequence). There are 14 residues in the CDR3. Trimming took 1 base from V and 1 from J, leaving 10 bases between them. The CDR3 spells CSARAGRLQETQYF. The CDR3 DNA follows: TGCAGTGCTAGAGCGGGCAGGCTCCAAGAGACCCAGTACTTC.

The chain employs TRBV2 and TRBJ1-5, with a weak D call TRBD1 (5 bases). The germline CDR1 and CDR2 sequences are SNHLY and FYNNEI. Trimming pared 0 bases from V and 0 bases from J, leaving 15 bases between. CDR3 length: 18 residues. This chain's CDR3 is CASSEAGAASTSNQPQHF. In nucleotides, the CDR3 is TGTGCCAGCAGTGAAGCTGGGGCAGCGAGTACTAGCAATCAGCCCCAGCATTTT.

This clonotype was picked up a small number of times. This rearrangement joins TRBV2 to TRBJ2-2; TRBD1 matches 10 bases. V trimming: 6 bases; J trimming: 4 bases; junction bases outside the gene matches: 17. This CDR3 spans 19 amino acids. From germline, CDR1 is SNHLY and CDR2 FYNNEI. CDR3 nucleotides: TGTGCCAGCAGGACAGTCTCGCTCCTCCGGGACAGGGGCACCGGGGAGCTGTTTTTT. Amino acids: CASRTVSLLRDRGTGELFF.

This clonotype occurred many times. The chain carries TRBV4-2 and TRBJ2-7; D possibly matches TRBD1 or TRBD2 (5 bases each). CDR1 LGHNA and CDR2 YNFKEQ come from the germline V gene. Trimming took off 0 bases at V and 1 base at J, with 10 bases between the two ends. This CDR3 contains 15 residues. The CDR3 is CASSQDIGTSYEQYF. The CDR3 bases are TGTGCCAGCAGCCAAGATATAGGGACGTCCTACGAGCAGTACTTC.

This clonotype was seen at least ten times. The J gene is TRBJ2-1, the V gene TRBV14; 10 bases match TRBD2. This CDR3 contains 16 residues. After removal of 3 bases from V and 6 bases from J, the junction contained 8 bases not matched to a gene. The germline V gene encodes CDR1 SGHDN and CDR2 FVKESK. DNA for the CDR3: TGTGCCAGCAGCCAGAGGCCTAGCGGGAGTCCCAATGAGCAGTTCTTC. It is translated as CASSQRPSGSPNEQFF.

This clonotype has ten or more counts. V and J are TRBV11-2 and TRBJ2-5, with TRBD2 matching over 12 bases. CDR1 and CDR2 from the germline V gene are SGHAT and FQNNGV. V was clipped by 5 bases and J by 1 base; unmatched bases: 5. This CDR3 is 16 amino acids long. CDR3 amino acids: CASSKTSGGIQETQYF. CDR3 sequence (DNA): TGTGCCAGCAGCAAGACTAGCGGGGGAATCCAAGAGACCCAGTACTTC.

This clonotype was seen a handful of times. The chain recombines TRBV5-6 with TRBJ1-5, with D hard to call. V was shortened by 2 bases and J by 5 bases, with 14 bases between the two germline ends. The CDR3 has 15 amino acids. From germline, CDR1 is SGHDT and CDR2 YYEEEE. The CDR3 spells CASSFGGDSYQPQHF. DNA for the CDR3: TGTGCCAGCAGCTTTGGCGGGGATAGTTATCAGCCCCAGCATTTT.